The present entry profiles one TCR beta chain with its context. What this receptor recognizes is not known. No per-base quality is available; no much larger clone lies one base away. Inclusive of the bounding cysteine and phenylalanine, the CDR3 is 18 residues long. Only the CDR3 DNA is retained, 54 bases long and in frame from the first base. From V the trimming removes 4 bases and from J it removes 2 bases, while the gene matches leave 7 bases of the junction unaccounted for. The record originates from a study of shared clonotypes between healthy human individuals (dated by TCRdb to between 2020 and 2021). At the level of the whole study: A couple of women and a few men aged 18 to 49 years were included in the cohort. For each donor, three plates each were used for CD4 naive and CD4 memory, two plates were used for CD8 naive, and one plate was used for CD8 memory. To estimate repertoire size and how much clonotype sharing occurs between individuals, the study deeply sequenced the blood TCR repertoires of about five healthy adults. To increase sequencing depth and limit assay-specific biases, different laboratories used diverse techniques to prepare libraries and sequence TCR repertoires. Between about 0.8 and 9.5 billion PBMCs per donor were obtained by leukapheresis.

Study-wide conclusions, independent of this receptor: Estimated clonotype richness was generally larger for naive than for memory subsets. Sampling was restricted to blood, and TCR repertoires in tissues likely differ from the TCR repertoires found in blood. Higher generation probabilities were observed for clonotypes shared by all four sorted-subset donors than for non-shared clonotypes. Pairwise subsampling indicated that sequencing depth was expected to affect the degree of clonotype sharing among donors. Rarefaction of sorted-subset datasets indicated incomplete sequencing despite the large sequencing depth. About 4.5% of naive CD4, roughly 3.5% of naive CD8, about 2.1% of memory CD4, and approximately 0.39% of memory CD8 clonotypes were shared across several donors. Because the study included a small number of donors, the genetic and exposure-history diversity represented was limited.

The donors were healthy, HIV-negative adults who had no recently reported acute infections or vaccinations. All donors were Caucasian adults living in Nashville, Tennessee, USA. The CD8 memory samples were a combination of magnetically selected CD45RO+ cells and CCR7-negative CD45RA+ effector memory (TemRA) cells. Blood was collected by leukapheresis, and PBMCs were isolated by Ficoll-Histopaque density gradient centrifugation and then cryopreserved in liquid nitrogen vapor phase. Purity and quantity of every magnetically sorted T cell population were checked by analytical flow cytometry. From each sorted fraction, genomic DNA was isolated and quantified by UV absorbance on a Nanodrop 2000c. Using the deep immunoSEQ assay, multiplex PCR amplified TCR CDR3 regions from genomic DNA. Extracted genomic DNA from each cell subset was spread evenly across all wells of several immunoSEQ 96-well plates, with each plate serving as a replicate. For sorted subsets, each replicate PCR was loaded with about 200 ng genomic DNA, equivalent to some 27,000 T cell genomes. Purified libraries were quantified with a Qubit 3.0 fluorometer, sized on a Bioanalyzer 2100, and re-quantified with the KAPA Library Quantification kit. Every immunoSEQ 96-well plate was sequenced on a separate single-read 150-cycle Illumina NextSeq 550 flow cell. For the original study's pipeline: The immunoSEQ output contained only junctional sequences without quality scores, so filtering could not match that applied to full-length reads. To assign V/J genes and CDR3, sequences were annotated against IMGT germline references using PyIR, a Python wrapper for IgBLAST v1.9. Reads with weak V/J assignments (E-value above 1e-6), missing CDR3, stop codons, out-of-frame junctions, or ambiguous translated residues were removed. V3J clonotypes were defined by identical inferred V gene, J gene, and CDR3 amino acid sequence. The percentage overlap between two repertoires was calculated by dividing the number of shared unique clonotypes by the size of the smaller repertoire. Three approaches were used to assess repertoire richness: RTK rarefaction, the Chao1 estimator, and Recon v2.1 estimates of unobserved clonotypes. Generation probabilities for all TCRbeta clonotypes obtained by the gDNA method from a few donors were computed using OLGA. TCRdb took this table from immuneACCESS and kept in-frame rearrangements with V and J called. Such tables lack part of the clones; where checked against another copy, unresolved V genes explain under half of the gap, and the rest is unexplained. The V and J calls and clone size were taken over from that table, and D and trimming were inferred from the DNA. This sample has roughly 700,000 clones in its table, and roughly 91% of those were observed once. 34% of the sample comes from the top ten.

Sequencing used memory CD8+ T cells from PBMCs. Sample cell subset or site, as interpreted from the label and publication: CD45RO+ cells pooled with CCR7-negative TemRA cells. The TCR was taken from a man between 18 and 35 years old in good health. Some clones in this sample may be carry-over from other donors' samples. The chain uses TRBV5-3 and TRBJ2-1, with 15 bases in between that match TRBD2. TRBV5-3 is reported as an ORF; its role is uncertain. In nucleotides, the sequence is TGTGCCAGAAGCGTGACGGGACTAGCGGGAGGACCCTACAATGAGCAGTTCTTC. Its translation reads: CARSVTGLAGGPYNEQFF.